A single sample gave rise to the 27 T cell receptor beta chains below, sequenced in a study of T cells in Graves' hyperthyroidism and ophthalmopathy. Template material for amplifying TCR beta CDR3 regions consisted of RNA transcripts. Using the HTBI primer set, a first-round RT-PCR was run on the TCR CDR3. MiXCR was run by TCRdb on the multiplex PCR reads, yielding one entry per CDR3 protein. The sample holds roughly 420,000 distinct CDR3 sequences, more than 15% seen once. The sequencing sample was made of blood. These receptors were taken from a woman in her late teens or twenties with Graves' hyperthyroidism.

The sample holds many counts of this clonotype. The genes are TRBV20-1 and TRBJ1-2; D may be TRBD1 (6 bases). Looked up from germline, CDR1 is DFQATT and CDR2 is SNEGSKA (reference sequence). This CDR3 region has 12 residues. Trimming cost V 3 bases and J 4 bases, with 9 bases left between them. The CDR3 DNA follows: TGCAGTGCTAGGACAGGCTCCTATGGCTACACCTTC. Residues: CSARTGSYGYTF.

This clonotype came up many times. The chain recombines TRBV12-3 or TRBV12-4 with TRBJ1-5, with 7 positions matching TRBD1. V was pared by 5 bases and J by 9 bases, with 4 bases of the junction left unmatched. CDR3 size: 12 residues. In DNA, the CDR3 is TGTGCCAGCAGTACCAGGGGGAGGCCCCAGCATTTT. Amino acids: CASSTRGRPQHF.

This clonotype was picked up many times. The V gene is TRBV2, the J gene TRBJ1-4; a possible D gene is TRBD1 (6 bases). Trimming took off 3 bases at V and 4 bases at J, with 12 bases between the two ends. The CDR3 length is 15 residues. In germline, CDR1 is SNHLY, CDR2 FYNNEI. The CDR3 DNA sequence: TGTGCCAGCAGTGATGAGGGACACTATAATGAAAAACTGTTTTTT. This encodes CASSDEGHYNEKLFF.

In this sample, this clonotype turned up a few times. This sequence joins TRBV2 and TRBJ1-1; possibly TRBD1 for D (5 bases). Germline V CDR1 and CDR2: SNHLY, FYNNEI. The CDR3 has 12 residues. V was pared by 8 bases and J by 0 bases, with 7 bases between. As DNA, the CDR3 is TGTGCCAGCGGAGGGGTGAACACTGAAGCTTTCTTT. This gives the protein CASGGVNTEAFF.

This chain connects TRBV6-2 or TRBV6-3 to TRBJ2-1; 8 bases are shared with TRBD2. V lost 6 bases to trimming and J lost 5 bases; unmatched junction nucleotides: 15. There are 17 residues in the CDR3. The germline gives CDR1 MNHEY, CDR2 SVGEGT. CDR3 bases: TGTGCCAGCAGCCAACCCTGCCCAGCGGGGGCGGACAATGAGCAGTTCTTC. This encodes CASSQPCPAGADNEQFF.

This clonotype was observed many times. The chain is built from TRBV13 and TRBJ2-5; D gene uncertain. Trimming left V 3 bases short and J 2 bases short, with 13 bases between. The CDR3 totals 15 residues. Per the germline V gene, CDR1 is PRHDT and CDR2 is FYEKMQ (reference sequence). CDR3 DNA: TGTGCCAGCAGCTTTAGTAGCAAGCATCAAGAGACCCAGTACTTC. This sequence encodes CASSFSSKHQETQYF. The full variable domain, rest sourced from reference TRBV13 and TRBJ2-5, is AAGVIQSPRHLIKEKRETATLKCYPIPRHDTVYWYQQGPGQDPQFLISFYEKMQSDKGSIPDRFSAQQFSDYHSELNMSSLELGDSALYFCASSFSSKHQETQYFGPGTRLLVL.

This clonotype was found many times. This sequence joins TRBV28 and TRBJ1-5; D call uncertain. From germline, CDR1 is MDHEN and CDR2 SYDVKM. This CDR3 region has 13 residues. Trimming removed 6 bases at V and 7 bases at J, with 13 bases between. The DNA for the CDR3 is TGTGCCAGCAGCCTGACCCTGAAACAGCCCCAGCATTTT. Protein: CASSLTLKQPQHF. Full variable domain (remainder filled in from reference TRBV28 and TRBJ1-5): DVKVTQSSRYLVKRTGEKVFLECVQDMDHENMFWYRQDPGLGLRLIYFSYDVKMKEKGDIPEGYSVSREKKERFSLILESASTNQTSMYLCASSLTLKQPQHFGDGTRLSIL.

This clonotype was seen more than once but under ten times. The chain recombines TRBV20-1 with TRBJ2-3; 12 bases are a match to TRBD2. V lost 0 bases to trimming and J lost 0 bases; unmatched junction nucleotides: 10. From germline, CDR1 is DFQATT and CDR2 SNEGSKA (reference sequence). This CDR3 contains 19 residues. The chain's CDR3 is CSARELAGGRPGSTDTQYF. The CDR3 nucleotides are TGCAGTGCTAGAGAACTAGCGGGGGGCCGGCCCGGGAGCACAGATACGCAGTATTTT.

V and J are TRBV7-8 and TRBJ2-1; 11 nucleotides match TRBD2. The CDR3 loop spans 18 amino acids. V trimming: 0 bases; J trimming: 6 bases; junction bases outside the gene matches: 10. Germline assignment: CDR1 SGHVS and CDR2 FQNEAQ. The CDR3 bases are TGTGCCAGCAGCTTAGCGGTGGCTAGCGGGAGGTTTAGCAATGAGCAGTTCTTC. The encoded protein is CASSLAVASGRFSNEQFF.

This clonotype was observed many times. The V and J genes are TRBV28 and TRBJ2-7; D ambiguous. Germline V CDR1 and CDR2: MDHEN, SYDVKM. Trimming left V 1 base short and J 0 bases short, with 4 bases between. CDR3 length: 13 amino acids. The CDR3, as DNA: TGTGCCAGCAGTTTATCTGACTCCTACGAGCAGTACTTC. This gives the protein CASSLSDSYEQYF.

In its sample, this clonotype was seen many times. J is TRBJ1-2 and V is TRBV30; unclear D gene. This CDR3 is 11 amino acids long. The ends were cut back, 7 bases at V and 8 bases at J, with 14 bases in the middle. Germline V gene data show CDR1 as GTSNPN and CDR2 as SVGIG (reference sequence). The CDR3 loop reads CASDLRGGYTF. The DNA for the CDR3 is TGTGCCTCGGACCTCAGAGGGGGCTACACCTTC.

Concerning this clonotype itself: One base away lies a much larger clone, so this may be a sequencing read error. The rearrangement joins TRBV7-2 to TRBJ2-7; possible D gene TRBD1, 7 bases. Trimming took 4 bases from V and 3 from J, leaving 16 bases between them. CDR1 and CDR2 from the germline V gene are SGHTA and FQGNSA. The CDR3 length is 15 residues. The CDR3 bases are TGTGCCAGCAGCTCGGCGGGACAGCCAGTCTACGAGCAGTACTTC. Protein: CASSSAGQPVYEQYF.

On this clonotype itself: This may be a read error: a much more frequent sequence differs by one nucleotide. The rearrangement links TRBV20-1 to TRBJ1-2; perhaps TRBD1 as D (6 bases). The CDR3 sequence is 12 residues long. The ends were cut back, 4 bases at V and 3 bases at J, with 9 bases in the middle. Germline CDR1 reads DFQATT; CDR2 reads SNEGSKA (reference sequence). For the CDR3, the DNA is TGCAGTGCTATAGACAGGTACTATGGCTACACCTTC. Protein sequence: CSAIDRYYGYTF.

The chain links TRBV14 to TRBJ1-3, with D perhaps matching TRBD1 (5 bases). The germline V gene encodes CDR1 SGHDN and CDR2 FVKESK. V lost 1 base and J lost 6, with 13 bases in between. CDR3 length: 15 residues. The CDR3 nucleotides read TGTGCCAGCAGCCAAGCGCCAGGGCAGGCAAACACCATATATTTT. Translation: CASSQAPGQANTIYF.

At least ten counts were recorded for this clonotype. The chain carries TRBV12-3 or TRBV12-4 and TRBJ1-1, with D unresolved. CDR3 length: 14 residues. The germline V and J ends were trimmed by 3 bases and 7 bases, with 15 bases remaining between them. CDR3 loop: CASSLRERWGEAFF. The CDR3 bases are TGTGCCAGCAGTTTGAGAGAGCGGTGGGGTGAAGCTTTCTTT.

The CDR3 DNA follows: TGTGCCAGCATAAACGGGCCCTACGAGCAGTACTTC. Translating gives CASINGPYEQYF. J is TRBJ2-7 and V is TRBV27; no reliable D call. The CDR3 extends over 12 amino acids. Trimming shortened V by 7 bases and J by 2 bases, and 9 bases separated the two germline ends. CDR1 is MNHEY and CDR2 is SMNVEV in the germline V gene (reference sequence).

This clonotype was detected ten times or more. The V and J genes are TRBV2 and TRBJ2-3; 10 bases align to TRBD2. Germline values: CDR1 SNHLY, CDR2 FYNNEI. CDR3 length equals 15 residues. The trim removed 6 bases at V and 4 bases at J, leaving 7 bases unmatched. CDR3 region: CASRPLAGNADTQYF. The CDR3 DNA is TGTGCCAGCAGACCACTAGCGGGGAACGCAGATACGCAGTATTTT.

This clonotype showed up many times. The chain joins TRBV6-1 to TRBJ1-1, with D hard to call. Trimming cost V 3 bases and J 1 base, with 21 bases left between them. The CDR3 length is 18 residues. Germline CDR1 and CDR2: MNHNS and SASEGT. The CDR3 DNA is TGTGCCAGCAGTGACCCCGGAAGGCCCTACCTTCGGAACACTGAAGCTTTCTTT. This translates into CASSDPGRPYLRNTEAFF.

V usage is TRBV2 and J usage is TRBJ2-5, with 8 positions matching TRBD1. The length of the CDR3 is 15 residues. CDR1 is SNHLY, CDR2 FYNNEI, per germline. The ends lost 3 bases at V and 4 bases at J; junction bases unmatched: 7. CDR3 residues: CASSDDRGLSETQYF. In DNA form, the CDR3 reads TGTGCCAGCAGTGACGACAGGGGTCTGTCAGAGACCCAGTACTTC.

The genes are TRBV7-9 and TRBJ1-5; D is unresolved. The V end was cut by 8 bases, the J end by 2 bases, with 7 bases between. Germline V gene lookup returns CDR1 SEHNR and CDR2 FQNEAQ (reference sequence). This CDR3 is built from 12 residues. The CDR3 DNA reads as TGTGCCAGCCGGAGCGGCAATCAGCCCCAGCATTTT. Its translation is CASRSGNQPQHF.

The gene calls are TRBV6-2 or TRBV6-3 and TRBJ2-1; D gene uncertain. This CDR3 region has 13 residues. Trimming pared 11 bases from V and 0 bases from J, leaving 11 bases between. From germline, CDR1 is MNHEY and CDR2 SVGEGT. CDR3 sequence (DNA): TGTGCCGTAAGGCTAAACTCCTACAATGAGCAGTTCTTC. Encoded protein: CAVRLNSYNEQFF.

There are many counts of this clonotype. The V and J genes are TRBV10-3 and TRBJ2-7; D perhaps matches TRBD2 (11 bases). Germline V lookup: CDR1 ENHRY, CDR2 SYGVKD. Trimming removed 6 bases at V and 4 bases at J, with 31 bases between. The CDR3 loop spans 19 amino acids. CDR3 nucleotide sequence: TGTGCCATCAGAGACCGGGACAGGGGTACTAGCGGGAGTCAGTACGAGCAGTACTTC. This codes for CAIRDRDRGTSGSQYEQYF.

This clonotype was observed many times. The chain is built from TRBV6-1 and TRBJ1-5; weak D call: TRBD1 (6 bases). Trimming stripped 0 bases from V and 2 bases from J, with 11 bases between. CDR3 size: 16 residues. Germline V gene sequence: CDR1 MNHNS, CDR2 SASEGT. The CDR3 region is CASSEARGGGNQPQHF. CDR3 bases: TGTGCCAGCAGTGAAGCGCGCGGGGGCGGCAATCAGCCCCAGCATTTT.

V usage is TRBV5-1 and J usage is TRBJ1-4, with D unclear. The germline V gene has CDR1 SGHRS and CDR2 YFSETQ. V was trimmed by 4 bases and J by 8 bases, leaving 18 bases between them. The CDR3 is 15 amino acids. CDR3 loop: CASSAPGSPREKLFF. In DNA form, the CDR3 reads TGCGCCAGCAGCGCCCCCGGGTCCCCGCGGGAAAAACTGTTTTTT.

There are many counts of this clonotype. The chain combines TRBV7-9 with TRBJ2-6, with D unresolved. Germline CDR1 and CDR2: SEHNR and FQNEAQ (reference sequence). This CDR3 is 16 amino acids long. The V end was cut by 3 bases, the J end by 0 bases, with 9 bases between. Written as DNA, the CDR3 is TGTGCCAGCAGCTTCGGACGAAGCTCTGGGGCCAACGTCCTGACTTTC. It yields the protein CASSFGRSSGANVLTF.

This clonotype was found once. This may be a read error, as it is one base from a much larger clone. The chain is built from TRBV2 and TRBJ2-3; TRBD2 might be the D (5 bases). The CDR3 has 12 amino acids. The V gene lost 8 bases and the J gene lost 8 bases, with 14 bases spanning the gap. Germline V CDR1 and CDR2: SNHLY, FYNNEI. The CDR3 loop is CASRRFAGTQYF. CDR3 in DNA: TGTGCCAGCCGGAGGTTCGCAGGTACGCAGTATTTT.

This clonotype showed up just a few times. The V and J genes are TRBV19 and TRBJ2-2; D perhaps matches TRBD1 (5 bases). Trimming removed 1 base at V and 1 base at J, with 7 bases between. Germline CDR1 reads LNHDA; CDR2 reads SQIVND (reference sequence). This CDR3 region has 15 residues. The CDR3 DNA sequence: TGTGCCAGTAGTATAGGAGGACAGAACACCGGGGAGCTGTTTTTT. Its translation: CASSIGGQNTGELFF.